A selection of T cell receptor beta chains follows, all from one sample in a study of technical replicates of blood from several donors. Only in-frame clones appear in the TCRdb table, and some are missing; sequencing was by immunoSEQ multiplex PCR. The table has about 44,000 clones, about 96% seen once. The material sequenced was T cells isolated from PBMCs. The origin of the receptors is a human donor in good health. CDR3s include the opening cysteine and the closing phenylalanine or tryptophan. The order of the fields is CDR3 DNA, CDR3 protein, clone size, J gene, D gene, V gene. D genes are given only for firm matches. The listing skips clone size in some rows; elsewhere it reads once, few, many or a size class.

TGTGCCAGCAGCCAAAGGGACAGAGATAACCAGCCCCAGCATTTT,CASSQRDRDNQPQHF,-,TRBJ1-5,TRBD1,TRBV4-2
TGTGCCAGCAGCCATTCAGAGGGTAGCACTGAAGCTTTCTTT,CASSHSEGSTEAFF,-,TRBJ1-1,-,TRBV4-2
TGTGCCAGCACGGGACAGGGGACGGTCGCTTTCTTT,CASTGQGTVAFF,-,TRBJ1-1,TRBD1,TRBV6-1
TGTGCCAGCAGCTTAGGAAGGTACGGGACAGCCTTCAATCAGCCCCAGCATTTT,CASSLGRYGTAFNQPQHF,-,TRBJ1-5,TRBD1,TRBV7-2
TGCGCCAGCAGTGAGGACACCTCTGGGGCCAACGTCCTGACTTTC,CASSEDTSGANVLTF,few,TRBJ2-6,-,TRBV10-1
TGCGCCAGCAGCCAAGAGCCTCCGGACAGTCTTTACGAGCAGTACTTC,CASSQEPPDSLYEQYF,-,TRBJ2-7,-,TRBV4-1
TGTGCCAGCAGGGGGACAGGGTCCACCGGGGAGCTGTTTTTT,CASRGTGSTGELFF,-,TRBJ2-2,TRBD1,TRBV7-2
TGTGCCAGCAGCTTAGATCTCCTAACAGGGGACGAGCAGTACTTC,CASSLDLLTGDEQYF,-,TRBJ2-7,TRBD1,TRBV11-2
TGTGCCAGCAGCTCAACTAGCGCGGCCTACGAGCAGTACTTC,CASSSTSAAYEQYF,-,TRBJ2-7,TRBD2,TRBV5-4
TGTGCCAGCAGCGCACAGACAGGTGGCACTGAAGCTTTCTTT,CASSAQTGGTEAFF,-,TRBJ1-1,-,TRBV7-3
TGTGCCATGAAGCGGGACCAGGGCACAGATACGCAGTATTTT,CAMKRDQGTDTQYF,-,TRBJ2-3,TRBD2,TRBV5-4
TGTGCCAGCAGTTTATCTCAGGGGTCCTACGAGCAGTACTTC,CASSLSQGSYEQYF,-,TRBJ2-7,-,TRBV28
TGTGCCAGCAGCTTAGGCATGTCTAGCGGGAGCGTCTACGAGCAGTACTTC,CASSLGMSSGSVYEQYF,-,TRBJ2-7,TRBD2,TRBV13
TGTGCCAGCTGTCCTATTAGGCGGTCCTATGGCTACACCTTC,CASCPIRRSYGYTF,-,TRBJ1-2,-,TRBV15